This T cell receptor (beta chain) was captured in a study of blood T cells in healthy people across ages. Study-wide results and caveats: Age showed a roughly linear inverse relationship with TCR beta diversity per million T cells. Estimates drawn from one million T cells were deemed to understate diversity.

CDR3 length equals 17 residues. CDR1 and CDR2 (germline): MGHDK, SYGVNS. Trimming removed 6 bases from V and 2 bases from J; junction bases left unmatched: 12. The authors ran a second PCR of about 7 to 11 cycles using a sample-barcoded 5' primer and a J-beta primer mix. TCRdb redid the calling of the 5' RACE reads with MiXCR, one entry per CDR3 protein. Of roughly 1.4 million distinct CDR3 sequences listed, 45% to 70% are singletons. Comment on this clonotype: The target antigen is unknown.

Samples each yielded at least 5 micrograms of total RNA. J is TRBJ2-5 and V is TRBV25-1, with TRBD2 identical over 10 bases. Material: blood. This receptor was taken from a man aged 18 to 29 in good health. The CDR3 region has the DNA TGTGCCAGCAGCCCACCGGGACTAGCGAACTATCAAGAGACCCAGTACTTC. Amino acid sequence: CASSPPGLANYQETQYF. The whole variable domain, filled in from reference TRBV25-1 and TRBJ2-5, reads EADIYQTPRYLVIGTGKKITLECSQTMGHDKMYWYQQDPGMELHLIHYSYGVNSTEKGDLSSESTVSRIRTEHFPLTLESARPSHTSQYLCASSPPGLANYQETQYFGPGTRLLVL.